The clone carrying this T cell receptor beta chain was counted a single time. As originally analysed: From reference gene primer amplification, estimates of nucleated cell counts were derived. TCRdb's copy holds only in-frame clones and misses some; the assay was immunoSEQ multiplex PCR. The DNA gave D and trimming, while V, J and clone size come from that table. This sample has some 170,000 clones, with roughly four fifths found just once. The germline V gene has CDR1 SEHNR and CDR2 FQNEAQ (reference sequence). There are 12 residues in the CDR3. Trimming removed 4 bases from V and 8 bases from J, with 8 bases in between. This record comes from a study of blood T cell repertoires in COVID-19. Study as a whole: T cells, B-cell-depleted T cells, or PBMCs supplied cDNA or gDNA.

This TCR was recovered from a man between 60 and 75 years old with active or convalescent COVID-19. The specimen was peripheral blood. V is TRBV7-9 and J is TRBJ1-4; TRBD1 is a possible D gene (5 bases). The CDR3 sequence: CASSWGGEKLFF. The CDR3 nucleotides read TGTGCCAGCAGCTGGGGGGGAGAAAAACTGTTTTTT.